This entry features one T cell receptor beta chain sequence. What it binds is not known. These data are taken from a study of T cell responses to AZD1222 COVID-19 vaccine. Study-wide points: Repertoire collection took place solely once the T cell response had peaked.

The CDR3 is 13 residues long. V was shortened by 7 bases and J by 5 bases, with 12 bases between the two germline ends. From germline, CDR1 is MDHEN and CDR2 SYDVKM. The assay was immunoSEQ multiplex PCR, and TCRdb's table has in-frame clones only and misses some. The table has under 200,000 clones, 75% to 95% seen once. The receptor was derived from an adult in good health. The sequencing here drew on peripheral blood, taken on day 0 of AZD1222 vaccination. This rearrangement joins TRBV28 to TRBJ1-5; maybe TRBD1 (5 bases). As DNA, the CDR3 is TGTGCCAGCACCCTCAGGGCGTATCAGCCCCAGCATTTT. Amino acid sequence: CASTLRAYQPQHF.